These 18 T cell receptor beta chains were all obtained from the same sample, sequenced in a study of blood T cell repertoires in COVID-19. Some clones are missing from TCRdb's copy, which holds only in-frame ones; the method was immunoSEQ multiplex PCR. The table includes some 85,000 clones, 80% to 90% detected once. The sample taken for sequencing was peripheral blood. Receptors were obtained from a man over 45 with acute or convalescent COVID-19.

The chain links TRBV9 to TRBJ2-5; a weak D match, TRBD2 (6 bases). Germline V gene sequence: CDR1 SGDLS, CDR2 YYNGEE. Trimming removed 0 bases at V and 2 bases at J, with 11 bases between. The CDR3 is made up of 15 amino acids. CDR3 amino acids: CASSVAGGDQETQYF. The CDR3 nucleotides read TGTGCCAGCAGCGTAGCAGGCGGGGATCAAGAGACCCAGTACTTC. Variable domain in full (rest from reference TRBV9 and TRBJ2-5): DSGVTQTPKHLITATGQRVTLRCSPRSGDLSVYWYQQSLDQGLQFLIQYYNGEERAKGNILERFSAQQFPDLHSELNLSSLELGDSALYFCASSVAGGDQETQYFGPGTRLLVL.

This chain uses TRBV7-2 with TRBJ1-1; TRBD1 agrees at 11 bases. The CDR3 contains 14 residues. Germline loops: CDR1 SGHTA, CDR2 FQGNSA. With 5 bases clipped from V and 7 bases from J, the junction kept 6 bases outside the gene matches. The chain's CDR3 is CASSKRGQGVEAFF. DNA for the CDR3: TGTGCCAGCAGCAAAAGGGGACAGGGGGTTGAAGCTTTCTTT.

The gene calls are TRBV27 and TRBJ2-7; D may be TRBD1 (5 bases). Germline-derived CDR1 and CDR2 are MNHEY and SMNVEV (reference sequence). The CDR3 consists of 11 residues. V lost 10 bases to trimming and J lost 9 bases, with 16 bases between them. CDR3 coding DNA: TGTGCCATTCGGCCACGGCAGGGGCAGTACGTC. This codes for CAIRPRQGQYV.

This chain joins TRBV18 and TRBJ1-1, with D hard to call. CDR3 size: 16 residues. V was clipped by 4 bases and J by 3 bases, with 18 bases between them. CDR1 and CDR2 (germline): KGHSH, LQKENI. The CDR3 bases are TGTGCCAGCTCACTCCGAGCCCCGTATTTGGACACTGAAGCTTTCTTT. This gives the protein CASSLRAPYLDTEAFF.

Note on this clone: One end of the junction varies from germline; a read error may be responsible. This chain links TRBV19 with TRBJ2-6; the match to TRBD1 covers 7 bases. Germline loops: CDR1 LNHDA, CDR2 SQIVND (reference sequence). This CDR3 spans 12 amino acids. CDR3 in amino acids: CASSTGGNVLTF. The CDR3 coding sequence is TGTGCCAGTAGTACAGGGGGCAACGTCCTGACTTTC.

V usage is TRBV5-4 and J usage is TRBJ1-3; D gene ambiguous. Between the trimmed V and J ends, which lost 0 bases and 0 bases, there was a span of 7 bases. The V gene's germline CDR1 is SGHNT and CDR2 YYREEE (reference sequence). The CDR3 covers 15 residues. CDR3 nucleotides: TGTGCCAGCAGCTTGGACAGTAACTCTGGAAACACCATATATTTT. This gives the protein CASSLDSNSGNTIYF. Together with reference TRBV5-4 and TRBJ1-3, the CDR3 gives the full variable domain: ETGVTQSPTHLIKTRGQQVTLRCSSQSGHNTVSWYQQALGQGPQFIFQYYREEENGRGNFPPRFSGLQFPNYSSELNVNALELDDSALYLCASSLDSNSGNTIYFGEGSWLTVV.

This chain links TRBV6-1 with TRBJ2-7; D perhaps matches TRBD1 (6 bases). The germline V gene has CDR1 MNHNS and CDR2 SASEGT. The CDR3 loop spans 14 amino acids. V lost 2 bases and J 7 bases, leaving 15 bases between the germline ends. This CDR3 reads CASSESAGVREQYF. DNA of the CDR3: TGTGCCAGCAGTGAATCGGCAGGGGTGCGGGAGCAGTACTTC.

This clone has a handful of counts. CDR3 bases: TGTGCCAGCCGGCGAGACAGGATGAACACTGAAGCTTTCTTT. It yields the protein CASRRDRMNTEAFF. The genes are TRBV2 and TRBJ1-1; TRBD1 is a possible D gene (6 bases). This CDR3 spans 14 amino acids. Germline CDR1 is SNHLY and CDR2 is FYNNEI. The V and J ends lost 8 bases and 0 bases respectively, with 13 bases between them.

The CDR3 loop is CASSLFLGAEHNEQFF. The CDR3, as DNA: TGTGCCAGCAGCTTATTTTTGGGGGCGGAACACAATGAGCAGTTCTTC. This rearrangement joins TRBV7-9 to TRBJ2-1; the D gene is possibly TRBD1 (6 bases). The CDR3 is 16 residues long. Trimming removed 2 bases at V and 5 bases at J, with 16 bases between. Germline CDR1 reads SEHNR; CDR2 reads FQNEAQ (reference sequence). The complete variable domain, with remaining parts taken from reference TRBV7-9 and TRBJ2-1, reads DTGVSQNPRHKITKRGQNVTFRCDPISEHNRLYWYRQTLGQGPEFLTYFQNEAQLEKSRLLSDRFSAERPKGSFSTLEIQRTEQGDSAMYLCASSLFLGAEHNEQFFGPGTRLTVL.

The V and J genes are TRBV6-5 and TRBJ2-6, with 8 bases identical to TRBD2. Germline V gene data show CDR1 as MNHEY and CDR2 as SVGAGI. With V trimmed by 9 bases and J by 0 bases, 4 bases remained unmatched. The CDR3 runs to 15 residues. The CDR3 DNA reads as TGTGCCAGTCTAGCGGGCAGCTCTGGGGCCAACGTCCTGACTTTC. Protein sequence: CASLAGSSGANVLTF.

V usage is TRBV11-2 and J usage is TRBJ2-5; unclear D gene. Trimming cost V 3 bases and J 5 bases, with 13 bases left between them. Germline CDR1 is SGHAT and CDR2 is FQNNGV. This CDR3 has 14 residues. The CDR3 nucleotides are TGTGCCAGCAGCTTGGGCAGCCTCCAGGAGACCCAGTACTTC. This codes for CASSLGSLQETQYF.

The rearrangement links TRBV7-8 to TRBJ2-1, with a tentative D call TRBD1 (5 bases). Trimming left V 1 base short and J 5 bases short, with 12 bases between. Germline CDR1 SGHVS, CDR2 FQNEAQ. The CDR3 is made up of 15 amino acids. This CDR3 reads CASSLGSQGHNEQFF. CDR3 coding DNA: TGTGCCAGCAGCTTAGGGAGTCAGGGTCACAATGAGCAGTTCTTC.

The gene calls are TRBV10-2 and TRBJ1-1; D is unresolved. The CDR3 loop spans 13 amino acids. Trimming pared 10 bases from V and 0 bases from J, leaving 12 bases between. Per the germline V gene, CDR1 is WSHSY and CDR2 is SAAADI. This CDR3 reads CATNQVVNTEAFF. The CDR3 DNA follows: TGCGCCACCAACCAGGTCGTGAACACTGAAGCTTTCTTT.

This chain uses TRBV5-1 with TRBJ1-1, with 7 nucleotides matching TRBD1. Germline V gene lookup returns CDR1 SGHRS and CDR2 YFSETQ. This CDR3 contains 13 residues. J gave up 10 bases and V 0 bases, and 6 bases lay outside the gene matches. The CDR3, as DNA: TGCGCCAGCAGCTTGGGACAGGGAAGAAGAGCTTTCTTT. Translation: CASSLGQGRRAFF.

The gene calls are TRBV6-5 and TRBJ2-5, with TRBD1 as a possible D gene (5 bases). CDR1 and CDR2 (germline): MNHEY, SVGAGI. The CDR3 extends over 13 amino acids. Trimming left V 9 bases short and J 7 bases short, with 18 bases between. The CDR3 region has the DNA TGTGCCAGTGCTGGCAGGGTAAGGGGGACCCAGTACTTC. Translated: CASAGRVRGTQYF.

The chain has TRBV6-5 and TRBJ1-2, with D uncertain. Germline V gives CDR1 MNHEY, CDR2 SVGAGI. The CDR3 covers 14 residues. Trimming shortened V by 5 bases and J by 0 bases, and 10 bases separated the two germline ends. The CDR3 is CASSNVLANYGYTF. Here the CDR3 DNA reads TGTGCCAGCAGTAACGTCCTAGCTAACTATGGCTACACCTTC.

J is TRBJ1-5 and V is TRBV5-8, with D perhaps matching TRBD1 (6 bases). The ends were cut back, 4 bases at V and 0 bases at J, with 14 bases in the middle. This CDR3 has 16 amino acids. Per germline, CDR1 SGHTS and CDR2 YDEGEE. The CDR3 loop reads CASSGWDKYSNQPQHF. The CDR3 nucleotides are TGTGCCAGCAGCGGCTGGGACAAATATAGCAATCAGCCCCAGCATTTT. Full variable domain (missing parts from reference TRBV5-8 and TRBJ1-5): EAGVTQSPTHLIKTRGQQATLRCSPISGHTSVYWYQQALGLGLQFLLWYDEGEERNRGNFPPRFSGRQFPNYSSELNVNALELEDSALYLCASSGWDKYSNQPQHFGDGTRLSIL.

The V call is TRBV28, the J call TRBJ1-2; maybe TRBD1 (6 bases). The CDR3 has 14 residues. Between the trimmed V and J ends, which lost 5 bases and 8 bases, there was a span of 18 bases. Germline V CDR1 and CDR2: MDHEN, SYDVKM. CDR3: CASSPSGGGDGYTF. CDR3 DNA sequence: TGTGCCAGCAGTCCCTCGGGAGGGGGGGACGGCTACACCTTC.